Detailed here is one T cell receptor beta chain. The data were taken from a study of blood T cell repertoires in COVID-19. J was trimmed by 7 bases and V by 2 bases; bases with no gene match: 2. Germline V gene sequence: CDR1 MNHNS, CDR2 SASEGT. The CDR3 is 13 residues long. The repertoire was sequenced with immunoSEQ multiplex PCR; TCRdb's copy has only in-frame clones and lacks some. The sample includes some 350,000 clones, about 87% of them seen just once. This sequence joins TRBV6-1 and TRBJ1-5, with TRBD1 matching over 7 bases. Sequencing input: peripheral blood. The source of this sequence is a human donor in a cohort sampled during active COVID-19. The CDR3 reads CASSEQGEQPQHF. For the CDR3, the DNA is TGTGCCAGCAGTGAACAGGGGGAACAGCCCCAGCATTTT.